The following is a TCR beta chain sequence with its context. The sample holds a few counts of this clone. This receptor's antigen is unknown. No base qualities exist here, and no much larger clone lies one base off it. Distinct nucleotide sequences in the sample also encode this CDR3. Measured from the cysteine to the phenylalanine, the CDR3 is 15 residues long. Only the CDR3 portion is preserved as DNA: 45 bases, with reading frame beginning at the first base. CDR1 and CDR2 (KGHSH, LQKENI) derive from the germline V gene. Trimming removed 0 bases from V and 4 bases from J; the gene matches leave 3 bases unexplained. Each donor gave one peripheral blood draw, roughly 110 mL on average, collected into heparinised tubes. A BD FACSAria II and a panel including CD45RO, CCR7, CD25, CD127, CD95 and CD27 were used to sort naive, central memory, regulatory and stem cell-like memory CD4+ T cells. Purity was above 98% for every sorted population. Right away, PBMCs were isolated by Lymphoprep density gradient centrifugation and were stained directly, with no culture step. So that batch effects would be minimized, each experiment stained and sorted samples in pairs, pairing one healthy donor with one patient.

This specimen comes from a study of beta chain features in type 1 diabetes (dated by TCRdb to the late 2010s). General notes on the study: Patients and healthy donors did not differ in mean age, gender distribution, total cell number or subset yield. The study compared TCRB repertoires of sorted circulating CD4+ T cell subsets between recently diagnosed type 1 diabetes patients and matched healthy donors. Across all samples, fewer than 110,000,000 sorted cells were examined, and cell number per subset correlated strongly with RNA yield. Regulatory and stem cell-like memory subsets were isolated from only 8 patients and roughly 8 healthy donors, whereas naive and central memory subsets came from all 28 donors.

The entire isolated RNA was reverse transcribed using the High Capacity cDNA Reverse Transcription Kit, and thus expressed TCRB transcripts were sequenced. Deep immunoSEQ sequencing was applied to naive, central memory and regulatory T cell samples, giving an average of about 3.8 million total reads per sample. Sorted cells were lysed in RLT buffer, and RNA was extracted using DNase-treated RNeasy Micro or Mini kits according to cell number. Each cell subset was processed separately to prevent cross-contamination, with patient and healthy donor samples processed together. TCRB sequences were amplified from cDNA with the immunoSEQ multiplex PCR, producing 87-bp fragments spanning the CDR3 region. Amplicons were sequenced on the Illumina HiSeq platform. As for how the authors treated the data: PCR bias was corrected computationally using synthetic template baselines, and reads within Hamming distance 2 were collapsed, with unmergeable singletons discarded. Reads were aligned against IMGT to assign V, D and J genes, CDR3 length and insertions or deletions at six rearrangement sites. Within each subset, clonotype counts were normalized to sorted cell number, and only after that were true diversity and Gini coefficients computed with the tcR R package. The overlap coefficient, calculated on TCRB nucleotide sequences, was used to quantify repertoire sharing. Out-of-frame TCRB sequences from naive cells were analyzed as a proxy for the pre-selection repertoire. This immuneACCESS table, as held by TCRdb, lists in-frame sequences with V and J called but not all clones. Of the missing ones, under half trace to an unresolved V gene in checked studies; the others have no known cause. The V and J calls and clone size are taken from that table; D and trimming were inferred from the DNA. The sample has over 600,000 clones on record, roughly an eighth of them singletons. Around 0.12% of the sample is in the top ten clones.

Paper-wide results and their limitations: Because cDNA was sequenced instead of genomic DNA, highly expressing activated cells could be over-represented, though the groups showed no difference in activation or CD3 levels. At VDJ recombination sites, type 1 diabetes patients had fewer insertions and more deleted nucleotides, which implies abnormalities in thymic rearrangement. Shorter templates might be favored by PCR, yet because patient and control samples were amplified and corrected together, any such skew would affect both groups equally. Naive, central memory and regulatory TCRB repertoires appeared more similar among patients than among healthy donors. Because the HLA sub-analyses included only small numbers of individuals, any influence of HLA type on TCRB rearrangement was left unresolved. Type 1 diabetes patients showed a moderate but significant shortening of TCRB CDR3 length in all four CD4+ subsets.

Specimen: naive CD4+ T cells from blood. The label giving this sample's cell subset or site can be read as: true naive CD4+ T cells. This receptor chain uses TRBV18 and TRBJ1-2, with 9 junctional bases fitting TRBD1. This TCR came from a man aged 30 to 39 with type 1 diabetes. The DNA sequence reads TGTGCCAGCTCACCACCGGGACAGGGATCCTATGGCTACACCTTC. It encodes CASSPPGQGSYGYTF.